The 19 T cell receptor beta chains listed next were all sequenced from one sample in a study of neurological immune-mediated disorders. Time point denoted: longitudinal time-point 1 (baseline). One entry per CDR3 protein results from TCRdb running MiXCR on the 5' RACE reads. This sample has around 71,000 distinct CDR3 sequences, with approximately 14% found just once. Input material: PBMCs. The receptors stem from a female donor with HTLV-1-associated myelopathy (HAM/TSP).

This clonotype was counted many times. The V and J genes are TRBV29-1 and TRBJ1-2; 8 nucleotides align to TRBD1. The V gene's germline CDR1 is SQVTM and CDR2 ANQGSEA. The CDR3 sequence is 16 residues long. After removal of 3 bases from V and 1 base from J, the junction contained 10 bases not matched to a gene. The CDR3 sequence is CSVDNRGDEGNYGYTF. In DNA form, the CDR3 reads TGCAGCGTTGACAACAGGGGGGATGAGGGTAACTATGGCTACACCTTC. The full variable domain, with the rest looked up from reference TRBV29-1 and TRBJ1-2, is SAVISQKPSRDICQRGTSLTIQCQVDSQVTMMFWYRQQPGQSLTLIATANQGSEATYESGFVIDKFPISRPNLTFSTLTVSNMSPEDSSIYLCSVDNRGDEGNYGYTFGSGTRLTVV.

The V call is TRBV5-1, the J call TRBJ2-1; D perhaps matches TRBD1 (6 bases). Trimming stripped 0 bases from V and 0 bases from J, with 10 bases between. Per the germline V gene, CDR1 is SGHRS and CDR2 is YFSETQ. There are 16 residues in the CDR3. CDR3: CASSLVTGSSYNEQFF. CDR3 nucleotide sequence: TGCGCCAGCAGCTTGGTAACAGGGAGCTCCTACAATGAGCAGTTCTTC.

Ten or more counts support this clonotype. V is TRBV6-5 and J is TRBJ2-2, with 7 bases matching TRBD2. The germline CDR1 and CDR2 sequences are MNHEY and SVGAGI. V lost 5 bases to trimming and J lost 3 bases; unmatched junction nucleotides: 6. The CDR3 loop spans 15 amino acids. The CDR3 nucleotides read TGTGCCAGCAGTCGCGGGGGATTCGACACCGGGGAGCTGTTTTTT. The encoded protein is CASSRGGFDTGELFF.

This clonotype came up many times. The chain recombines TRBV27 with TRBJ1-1; D is unclear. The germline CDR1 and CDR2 sequences are MNHEY and SMNVEV (reference sequence). Trimming took off 5 bases at V and 0 bases at J, with 10 bases between the two ends. CDR3 length equals 14 residues. CDR3 nucleotides: TGTGCCAGCAGTCCCGGAACGTTGAACACTGAAGCTTTCTTT. The encoded protein is CASSPGTLNTEAFF.

A remark on this clonotype: One end of the junction fails to match germline, which may point to a read error. This chain joins TRBV12-3 or TRBV12-4 and TRBJ2-3; 7 bases fit TRBD1. The CDR3 length is 12 residues. The CDR3 bases are TGTGACAGCAGCAGACAGGGTTCAACGCAGTATTTT. Its protein product is CDSSRQGSTQYF.

This clonotype was seen ten or more times. V is TRBV7-3 and J is TRBJ2-2; TRBD2 agrees at 10 bases. The CDR3 sequence is 15 residues long. Germline-derived CDR1 and CDR2 are SGHTA and FQGTGA. V gave up 2 bases and J gave up 6 bases; unmatched junction bases: 3. The CDR3 nucleotides read TGTGCCAGCAGCTTACAGCGGGGGGGCTCCGGGGAGCTGTTTTTT. Translated, it gives CASSLQRGGSGELFF.

This clonotype was detected ten times or more. The genes are TRBV6-5 and TRBJ1-1; the match to TRBD1 covers 7 bases. The CDR3 consists of 15 residues. The J segment lost 1 base and the V segment lost 6 bases, leaving 8 bases of the junction unmatched. The germline V gene encodes CDR1 MNHEY and CDR2 SVGAGI. CDR3 loop: CASSPWTGPNTEAFF. In DNA form, the CDR3 reads TGTGCCAGCAGCCCCTGGACAGGCCCGAACACTGAAGCTTTCTTT.

This clonotype was seen a few times. The chain joins TRBV4-1 to TRBJ2-7; 7 bases agree with TRBD1. V shed 4 bases and J 0 bases; nucleotides not matched to a gene: 3. Per germline, CDR1 MGHRA and CDR2 YSYEKL. The CDR3 has 14 residues. The CDR3 loop reads CASSPGQFSYEQYF. The CDR3 nucleotides read TGCGCCAGCAGCCCGGGACAGTTCTCCTACGAGCAGTACTTC.

This clonotype occurred many times. The chain combines TRBV28 with TRBJ2-1; 10 bases align to TRBD2. The CDR3 spans 15 residues. J lost 7 bases, V lost 6 bases, and 9 bases had no gene match. Looked up from germline, CDR1 is MDHEN and CDR2 is SYDVKM. The CDR3 nucleotides are TGTGCCAGCAGCCCGAGCGGGGGGGCTCCGAATGAGCAGTTCTTC. It specifies CASSPSGGAPNEQFF.

As concerns this clonotype: This could be a read error, since a much larger clone is one nucleotide away. The chain couples TRBV11-3 to TRBJ2-6, with a weak D call TRBD1 (5 bases). Germline loops: CDR1 SGHNT, CDR2 YENEEA. CDR3 length equals 18 residues. The CDR3 DNA is TGTGCCAGGAGCTTAGGAGCCGACAGTAACTCTGGGGCCAACGTCCTGACTTTC. Amino acid sequence: CARSLGADSNSGANVLTF.

This clonotype was observed at least ten times. This chain connects TRBV28 to TRBJ1-1; TRBD1 matches 9 bases. CDR1 is MDHEN and CDR2 is SYDVKM in the germline V gene. Germline trimming cut 4 bases from V and 5 bases from J; bases unmatched to any gene: 2. This CDR3 comprises 13 residues. In nucleotides, the CDR3 is TGTGCCAGCAGTTCGGGACAGGGTACTGAAGCTTTCTTT. Protein product: CASSSGQGTEAFF.

In its sample, this clonotype was seen many times. This chain uses TRBV9 with TRBJ2-1; D gene unclear. This CDR3 has 14 residues. V was cut by 0 bases and J by 8 bases, with 12 bases left in between. Germline V gene sequence: CDR1 SGDLS, CDR2 YYNGEE. The CDR3 sequence: CASSVDPGLDEQFF. In nucleotides, the CDR3 is TGTGCCAGCAGCGTAGATCCGGGTTTGGATGAGCAGTTCTTC.

The rearrangement links TRBV5-6 to TRBJ2-1; D ambiguous. V was cut by 0 bases and J by 5 bases, with 9 bases left in between. The CDR3 is 14 amino acids. Germline V gives CDR1 SGHDT, CDR2 YYEEEE. This chain's CDR3 is CASSLVWSDNEQFF. The CDR3 DNA follows: TGTGCCAGCAGCTTGGTATGGTCCGACAATGAGCAGTTCTTC.

This clonotype was seen many times. This CDR3 is CASSLRPQPIFGYTF. CDR3 nucleotide sequence: TGTGCCAGCAGTTTAAGACCGCAACCCATCTTTGGCTACACCTTC. The genes are TRBV28 and TRBJ1-2, with unresolved D. The CDR3 consists of 15 residues. Trimming left V 2 bases short and J 7 bases short, with 17 bases between. CDR1 MDHEN and CDR2 SYDVKM come from the germline V gene.

This clonotype was seen only a few times. The rearrangement uses TRBV28 and TRBJ2-7; D uncertain. Trimming cost V 5 bases and J 3 bases, with 8 bases left between them. The CDR3 extends over 12 amino acids. Germline CDR1 MDHEN, CDR2 SYDVKM. CDR3: CASSPVGYEQYF. CDR3 sequence (DNA): TGTGCCAGCAGTCCCGTGGGCTACGAGCAGTACTTC. The entire variable domain, with the rest obtained from reference TRBV28 and TRBJ2-7, is as follows: DVKVTQSSRYLVKRTGEKVFLECVQDMDHENMFWYRQDPGLGLRLIYFSYDVKMKEKGDIPEGYSVSREKKERFSLILESASTNQTSMYLCASSPVGYEQYFGPGTRLTVT.

There are many counts of this clonotype. The gene calls are TRBV20-1 and TRBJ1-5; weak D call: TRBD1 (5 bases). Germline V CDR1 and CDR2: DFQATT, SNEGSKA (reference sequence). Trimming pared 0 bases from V and 4 bases from J, leaving 13 bases between. CDR3 length: 15 amino acids. The CDR3 sequence is CSAREGGWGNQPQHF. CDR3 coding DNA: TGCAGTGCTAGAGAGGGGGGATGGGGAAATCAGCCCCAGCATTTT.

This clonotype was seen at least ten times. V gene TRBV5-6 combines with J gene TRBJ1-1; 12 bases line up with TRBD1. The CDR3 is 17 residues long. V shed 4 bases, J shed 4 bases, and the junction held 11 bases outside the gene matches. The germline CDR1 and CDR2 sequences are SGHDT and YYEEEE. CDR3 region: CASSTRDRGRWGTEAFF. The CDR3 DNA reads TGTGCCAGCAGCACCCGGGACAGGGGGCGATGGGGCACTGAAGCTTTCTTT. The full variable domain, its missing parts supplied by reference TRBV5-6 and TRBJ1-1, is DAGVTQSPTHLIKTRGQQVTLRCSPKSGHDTVSWYQQALGQGPQFIFQYYEEEERQRGNFPDRFSGHQFPNYSSELNVNALLLGDSALYLCASSTRDRGRWGTEAFFGQGTRLTVV.

This clonotype showed up many times. V is TRBV24-1 and J is TRBJ2-2; TRBD1 aligns across 11 bases. Trimming removed 0 bases from V and 2 bases from J; junction bases left unmatched: 1. Germline lookup yields CDR1 KGHDR and CDR2 SFDVKD. There are 17 residues in the CDR3. CDR3 in amino acids: CATSDLGQGANTGELFF. The CDR3, as DNA: TGTGCCACCAGTGATTTGGGACAGGGGGCTAACACCGGGGAGCTGTTTTTT.

Points on this clonotype: An end of the junction differs from the germline gene, which may be a read error. This rearrangement joins TRBV12-3 or TRBV12-4 to TRBJ2-2, with D possibly matching TRBD1 (5 bases). The length of the CDR3 is 14 residues. The CDR3 DNA follows: TGTGCCAGCAGGGGTAGGGGATCCACCCGGGAGCTGTTTTTT. Translated: CASRGRGSTRELFF.